These T cell receptor beta chains were read from a single sample in a study of blood T cell repertoires in COVID-19. Data came from immunoSEQ multiplex PCR; TCRdb stores just in-frame clones and leaves some out. In the table there are about 190,000 clones, around 90% of which are singletons. The specimen sequenced was peripheral blood. All receptors derive from a man aged 35 to 55 with acute or convalescent COVID-19. Both conserved end residues are part of each CDR3. The order of the fields is clone size, V gene, J gene, D gene, CDR3 protein, CDR3 DNA. The D gene is left open where the match is weak. Clone size, where shown, is once, few, many, or a class for clones that have expanded.

-,TRBV5-1,TRBJ1-1,-,CASSAQVNTEAFF,TGCGCCAGCAGCGCTCAGGTTAACACTGAAGCTTTCTTT
once,TRBV14,TRBJ2-2,-,CASSQDKPRELFF,TGTGCCAGCAGCCAAGATAAGCCCCGGGAGCTGTTTTTT
-,TRBV19,TRBJ1-6,TRBD1,CASRDLRTGASPLHF,TGTGCCAGTAGGGACCTCCGGACAGGGGCTTCACCCCTCCACTTT
-,TRBV7-2,TRBJ2-3,TRBD1,CASSFDPQGRQYF,TGTGCCAGCAGCTTTGACCCACAGGGGCGGCAGTATTTT
-,TRBV19,TRBJ1-1,TRBD1,CASSIWAGGGNTEAFF,TGTGCCAGTAGTATTTGGGCAGGGGGCGGGAACACTGAAGCTTTCTTT
once,TRBV9,TRBJ2-3,TRBD2,CASSVGGTITDTQYF,TGTGCCAGCAGCGTTGGCGGGACTATCACAGATACGCAGTATTTT
few,TRBV28,TRBJ1-1,-,CASSLIHGGWSEAFF,TGTGCCAGCAGTTTAATCCACGGAGGGTGGTCTGAAGCTTTCTTT
-,TRBV2,TRBJ1-3,-,CASSESRTEGNTIYF,TGTGCCAGCAGTGAAAGTCGGACTGAAGGAAACACCATATATTTT
-,TRBV28,TRBJ1-2,TRBD1,CASSPGGTGAGYTF,TGTGCCAGCAGTCCGGGGGGGACAGGGGCCGGCTACACCTTC
-,TRBV27,TRBJ2-3,TRBD2,CASSVRVLAASTDTQYF,TGTGCCAGCAGCGTCCGGGTCCTAGCGGCTAGCACAGATACGCAGTATTTT
-,TRBV29-1,TRBJ1-1,-,CSVNTGNSNTEAFF,TGCAGCGTTAACACGGGGAACTCCAACACTGAAGCTTTCTTT
once,TRBV3-1/TRBV3-2,TRBJ2-7,TRBD1,CASSRSPGTGGSEQYF,TGTGCCAGCAGCCGGAGTCCCGGGACAGGGGGATCCGAGCAGTACTTC
-,TRBV6-6,TRBJ1-1,-,CASTAGQLNTEAFF,TGTGCCAGCACCGCCGGACAGTTGAACACTGAAGCTTTCTTT
-,TRBV30,TRBJ1-2,-,CAWSVLLTANYGYTF,TGTGCCTGGAGTGTATTGTTGACAGCTAACTATGGCTACACCTTC
-,TRBV2,TRBJ2-3,-,CASSDRASTDTQYF,TGTGCCAGCAGTGACAGGGCTAGCACAGATACGCAGTATTTT
-,TRBV11-2,TRBJ1-2,-,CASSLSPGASYGYTF,TGTGCCAGCAGCTTATCTCCAGGCGCGAGCTATGGCTACACCTTC
-,TRBV9,TRBJ2-7,-,CASSVGLTREQYF,TGTGCCAGCAGCGTTGGACTGACTAGAGAGCAGTACTTC
-,TRBV11-2,TRBJ1-4,-,CASSFLGLREKLFF,TGTGCCAGCAGCTTTTTGGGCTTGCGTGAAAAACTGTTTTTT
-,TRBV19,TRBJ1-6,TRBD1,CASQTGDPSPLHF,TGTGCCAGTCAGACAGGGGACCCTTCACCCCTCCACTTT
-,TRBV11-2,TRBJ2-5,-,CASSLVWERAETQYF,TGTGCCAGCAGCTTAGTATGGGAGCGGGCAGAGACCCAGTACTTC
-,TRBV6-5,TRBJ1-2,-,CASRMTGSNYGYTF,TGTGCCAGCAGAATGACAGGCTCTAACTATGGCTACACCTTC
-,TRBV30,TRBJ2-5,-,CAWSHGGLLYQETQYF,TGTGCCTGGAGCCACGGAGGGCTATTGTACCAAGAGACCCAGTACTTC
-,TRBV6-4,TRBJ1-1,TRBD1,CASSKTSGQGATEAFF,TGTGCCAGCAGTAAGACTTCGGGACAGGGGGCGACTGAAGCTTTCTTT
-,TRBV5-1,TRBJ2-1,-,CASSLQGGQFF,TGCGCCAGCAGCCTACAAGGGGGGCAGTTCTTC
-,TRBV27,TRBJ1-2,TRBD1,CASSSFFSGQGYGYTF,TGTGCCAGCAGTTCTTTCTTTTCGGGACAGGGTTATGGCTACACCTTC
-,TRBV5-5,TRBJ2-3,-,CASSQLASTDTQYF,TGTGCCAGCAGCCAACTAGCTAGCACAGATACGCAGTATTTT
-,TRBV13,TRBJ2-7,-,CASSLANSYEQYF,TGTGCCAGCAGCTTAGCCAACTCCTACGAGCAGTACTTC
-,TRBV2,TRBJ2-7,-,CASSEQEQYF,TGTGCCAGCAGTGAACAGGAGCAGTACTTC
-,TRBV7-2,TRBJ2-3,TRBD2,CASSLGLAVTDTQYF,TGTGCCAGCAGCCTGGGACTAGCCGTCACAGATACGCAGTATTTT
once,TRBV12-3/TRBV12-4,TRBJ1-4,TRBD1,CASSWTGNEKLFF,TGTGCCAGCAGTTGGACAGGGAACGAAAAACTGTTTTTT
-,TRBV4-1,TRBJ1-1,-,CASSHSGSAEAFF,TGCGCCAGCAGCCATTCTGGGAGCGCTGAAGCTTTCTTT
-,TRBV5-8,TRBJ2-7,-,CASSLGGSLASVDEQYF,TGTGCCAGCAGCTTGGGAGGAAGTCTTGCCAGCGTTGACGAGCAGTACTTC
-,TRBV30,TRBJ2-5,TRBD2,CAWVAGGLQETQYF,TGTGCCTGGGTAGCGGGGGGGCTCCAAGAGACCCAGTACTTC
-,TRBV6-6,TRBJ2-2,TRBD1,CASRRTGPVGGELFF,TGTGCCAGCAGGAGGACAGGGCCGGTCGGCGGGGAGCTGTTTTTT
few,TRBV28,TRBJ1-5,-,CASSVGSDSNQPQHF,TGTGCCAGCAGTGTGGGGAGTGATAGCAATCAGCCCCAGCATTTT
few,TRBV15,TRBJ1-5,-,CATSRRRQVAQPQHF,TGTGCCACCAGCAGACGACGACAGGTTGCTCAGCCCCAGCATTTT
-,TRBV7-9,TRBJ1-2,-,CASSLDQGFNGYTF,TGTGCCAGCAGCTTAGATCAGGGATTCAATGGCTACACCTTC
-,TRBV5-5,TRBJ1-5,-,CASSLGGGSGQPQHF,TGTGCCAGCAGCTTGGGAGGGGGAAGTGGGCAGCCCCAGCATTTT
-,TRBV6-2/TRBV6-3,TRBJ1-1,-,CASSFGVKNTEAFF,TGTGCCAGCAGTTTCGGAGTAAAGAACACTGAAGCTTTCTTT
once,TRBV6-6,TRBJ2-5,TRBD1,CASSHGQGALGTQYF,TGTGCCAGCAGTCACGGACAGGGAGCCCTCGGGACCCAGTACTTC
-,TRBV5-6,TRBJ1-1,TRBD1,CASSGWTGNLNTEAFF,TGTGCCAGCAGCGGATGGACAGGCAATCTGAACACTGAAGCTTTCTTT
-,TRBV4-1,TRBJ2-7,TRBD2,CASSQGLRAPSGGHYEQYF,TGCGCCAGCAGCCAAGGGTTGCGTGCGCCTAGCGGGGGGCACTACGAGCAGTACTTC
-,TRBV27,TRBJ2-7,TRBD1,CASRGAGTASYEQYF,TGTGCCAGCAGGGGGGCCGGGACAGCCTCCTACGAGCAGTACTTC
once,TRBV5-8,TRBJ1-2,-,CASSLTDSNYGYTF,TGTGCCAGCAGCTTAACGGACAGTAACTATGGCTACACCTTC
-,TRBV4-3,TRBJ1-4,-,CASSPSRSVGGNEKLFF,TGCGCCAGCAGCCCCTCCAGATCAGTCGGCGGTAATGAAAAACTGTTTTTT
-,TRBV7-2,TRBJ2-5,TRBD1,CASSSAGGGQETQYF,TGTGCCAGCAGCTCGGCAGGGGGTGGACAAGAGACCCAGTACTTC
few,TRBV7-2,TRBJ1-4,-,CASSPLGGAGATNEKLFF,TGTGCCAGCTCTCCCCTAGGGGGGGCGGGGGCAACTAATGAAAAACTGTTTTTT
once,TRBV5-1,TRBJ2-1,TRBD2,CASSFTGSGGANEQFF,TGCGCCAGCAGCTTCACCGGTAGCGGGGGGGCCAATGAGCAGTTCTTC